The 3 T cell receptor beta chains below come from one sample, sequenced in a study of CD8 T cells in Susac syndrome. The authors reverse transcribed roughly 0.5 to 1 ug RNA with random hexamers. TCRdb processed the immunoSEQ multiplex PCR reads anew with MiXCR; each CDR3 protein has one entry. Of 110,000 to 150,000 distinct CDR3 sequences in the sample, under 97% were seen once. The sequenced sample consisted of CD4+ T cells from PBMCs. The receptors here all came from a human donor with Susac syndrome.

This clonotype occurred once. The chain carries TRBV2 and TRBJ2-5; D is undetermined. V lost 6 bases, J lost 5 bases, and 4 bases lay in between. The CDR3 is 10 residues long. Germline assignment: CDR1 SNHLY and CDR2 FYNNEI. CDR3 amino acids: CASRLETQYF. CDR3 in DNA: TGTGCCAGCAGGCTCGAGACCCAGTACTTC.

The rearrangement joins TRBV6-5 to TRBJ2-4; no definite D call. The ends were cut back, 6 bases at V and 0 bases at J, with 12 bases in the middle. The length of the CDR3 is 15 residues. Germline V gene lookup returns CDR1 MNHEY and CDR2 SVGAGI. In DNA, the CDR3 is TGTGCCAGCAGGACCGACGCGTTAGCCAAAAACATTCAGTACTTC. Its protein product is CASRTDALAKNIQYF.

Written as DNA, the CDR3 is TGTGCCAGCAGTTTATCTGTCGGCTACACCTTC. It is translated as CASSLSVGYTF. This rearrangement joins TRBV28 to TRBJ1-2, with D uncertain. With 1 base removed from V and 8 bases from J, the gap between germline ends came to 5 bases. This CDR3 is built from 11 residues. Germline V gives CDR1 MDHEN, CDR2 SYDVKM.